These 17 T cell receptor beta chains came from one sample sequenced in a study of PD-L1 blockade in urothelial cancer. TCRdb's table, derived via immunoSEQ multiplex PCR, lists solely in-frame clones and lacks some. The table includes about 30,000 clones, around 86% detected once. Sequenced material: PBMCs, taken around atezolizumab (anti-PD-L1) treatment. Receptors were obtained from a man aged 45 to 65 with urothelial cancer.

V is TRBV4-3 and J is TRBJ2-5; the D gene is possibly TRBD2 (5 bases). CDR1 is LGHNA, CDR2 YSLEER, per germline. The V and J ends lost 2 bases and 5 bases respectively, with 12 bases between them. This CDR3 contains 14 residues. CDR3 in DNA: TGCGCCAGCAGCCAATTAGGAGGTGGGGAGACCCAGTACTTC. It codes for CASSQLGGGETQYF.

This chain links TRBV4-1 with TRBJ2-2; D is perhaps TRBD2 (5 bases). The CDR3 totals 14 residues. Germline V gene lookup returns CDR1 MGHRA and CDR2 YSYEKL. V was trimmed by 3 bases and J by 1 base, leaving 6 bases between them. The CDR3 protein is CASSHGLNTGELFF. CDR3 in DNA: TGCGCCAGCAGCCACGGACTGAACACCGGGGAGCTGTTTTTT.

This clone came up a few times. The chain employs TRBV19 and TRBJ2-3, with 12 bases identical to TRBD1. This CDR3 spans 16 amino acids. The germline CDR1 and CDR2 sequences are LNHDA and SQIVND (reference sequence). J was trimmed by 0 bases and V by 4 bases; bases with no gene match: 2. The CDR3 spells CASSRDRGPSTDTQYF. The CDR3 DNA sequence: TGTGCCAGTAGTAGGGACAGGGGGCCTAGCACAGATACGCAGTATTTT.

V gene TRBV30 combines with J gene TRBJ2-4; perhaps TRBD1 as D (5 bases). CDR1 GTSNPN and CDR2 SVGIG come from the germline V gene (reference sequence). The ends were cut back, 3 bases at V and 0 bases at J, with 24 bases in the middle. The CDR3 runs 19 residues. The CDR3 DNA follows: TGTGCCTGGAGCGAGCGATTAGGCAGGGCAGTTCTAGCCAAAAACATTCAGTACTTC. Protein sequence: CAWSERLGRAVLAKNIQYF.

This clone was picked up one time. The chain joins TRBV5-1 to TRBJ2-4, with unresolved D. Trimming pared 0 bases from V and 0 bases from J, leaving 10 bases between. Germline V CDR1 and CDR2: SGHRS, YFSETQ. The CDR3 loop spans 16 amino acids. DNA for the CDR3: TGCGCCAGCAGCTTGGCTGGCCCCCTAGCCAAAAACATTCAGTACTTC. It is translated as CASSLAGPLAKNIQYF. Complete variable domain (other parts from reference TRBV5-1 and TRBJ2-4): KAGVTQTPRYLIKTRGQQVTLSCSPISGHRSVSWYQQTPGQGLQFLFEYFSETQRNKGNFPGRFSGRQFSNSRSEMNVSTLELGDSALYLCASSLAGPLAKNIQYFGAGTRLSVL.

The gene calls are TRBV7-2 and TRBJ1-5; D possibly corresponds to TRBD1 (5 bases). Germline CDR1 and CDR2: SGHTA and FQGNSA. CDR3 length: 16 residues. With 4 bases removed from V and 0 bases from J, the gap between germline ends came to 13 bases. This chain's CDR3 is CASSSLQAGSNQPQHF. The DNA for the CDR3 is TGTGCCAGCAGCTCCTTACAGGCCGGTAGCAATCAGCCCCAGCATTTT.

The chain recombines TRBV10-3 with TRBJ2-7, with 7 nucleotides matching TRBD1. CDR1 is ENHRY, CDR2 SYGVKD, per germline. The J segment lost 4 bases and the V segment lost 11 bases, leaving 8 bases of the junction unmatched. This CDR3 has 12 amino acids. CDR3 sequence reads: CASSGTDYEQYF. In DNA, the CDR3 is TGTGCCTCATCCGGGACAGATTACGAGCAGTACTTC.

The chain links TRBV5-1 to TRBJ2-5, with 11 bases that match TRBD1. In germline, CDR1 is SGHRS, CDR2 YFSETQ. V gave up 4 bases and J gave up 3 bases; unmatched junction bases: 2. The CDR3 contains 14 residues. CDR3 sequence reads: CASSMGQGEETQYF. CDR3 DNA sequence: TGCGCCAGCAGCATGGGACAGGGGGAAGAGACCCAGTACTTC.

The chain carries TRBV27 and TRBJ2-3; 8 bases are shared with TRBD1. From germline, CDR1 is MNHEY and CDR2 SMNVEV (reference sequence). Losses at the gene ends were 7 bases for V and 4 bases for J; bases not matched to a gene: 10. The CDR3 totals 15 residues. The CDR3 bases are TGTGCCAGCACTCCGGACAGGGTGGTTTCAGATACGCAGTATTTT. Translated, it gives CASTPDRVVSDTQYF.

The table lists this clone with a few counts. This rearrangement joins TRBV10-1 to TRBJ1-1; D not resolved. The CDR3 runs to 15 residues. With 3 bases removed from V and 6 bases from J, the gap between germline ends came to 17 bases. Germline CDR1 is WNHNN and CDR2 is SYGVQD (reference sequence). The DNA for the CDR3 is TGCGCCAGCAGTGACCGTAAATTGGGGAGGTCTGAAGCTTTCTTT. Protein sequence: CASSDRKLGRSEAFF.

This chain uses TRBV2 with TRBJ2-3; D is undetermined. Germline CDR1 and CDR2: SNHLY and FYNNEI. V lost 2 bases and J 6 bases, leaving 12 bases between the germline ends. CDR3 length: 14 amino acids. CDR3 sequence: CASSEISLWDTQYF. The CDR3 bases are TGTGCCAGCAGTGAAATTAGTCTGTGGGATACGCAGTATTTT.

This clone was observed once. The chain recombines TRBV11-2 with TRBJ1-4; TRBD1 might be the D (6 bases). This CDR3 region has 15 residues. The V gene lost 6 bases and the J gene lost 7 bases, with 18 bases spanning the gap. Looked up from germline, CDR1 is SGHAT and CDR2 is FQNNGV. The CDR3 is CASRITGPRGEKLFF. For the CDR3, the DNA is TGTGCCAGCAGGATTACAGGGCCTCGGGGTGAAAAACTGTTTTTT.

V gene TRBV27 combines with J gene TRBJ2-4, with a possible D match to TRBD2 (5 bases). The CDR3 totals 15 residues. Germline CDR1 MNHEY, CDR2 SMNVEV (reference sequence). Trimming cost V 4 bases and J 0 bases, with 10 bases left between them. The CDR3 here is CASSSGSVAKNIQYF. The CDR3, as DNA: TGTGCCAGCAGTTCTGGGAGTGTAGCCAAAAACATTCAGTACTTC.

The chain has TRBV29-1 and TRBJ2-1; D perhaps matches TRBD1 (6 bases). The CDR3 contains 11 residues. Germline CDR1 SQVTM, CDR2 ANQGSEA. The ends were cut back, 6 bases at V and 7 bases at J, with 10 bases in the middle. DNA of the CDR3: TGCAGCGTGGGGGCCGCAAATGAGCAGTTCTTC. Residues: CSVGAANEQFF.

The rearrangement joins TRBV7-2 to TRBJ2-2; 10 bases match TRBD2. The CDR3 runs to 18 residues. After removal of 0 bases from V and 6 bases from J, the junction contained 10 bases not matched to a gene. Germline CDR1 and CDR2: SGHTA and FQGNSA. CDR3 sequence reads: CASSLAPLAGVPPGELFF. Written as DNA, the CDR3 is TGTGCCAGCAGCTTAGCCCCCCTAGCGGGAGTGCCGCCCGGGGAGCTGTTTTTT.

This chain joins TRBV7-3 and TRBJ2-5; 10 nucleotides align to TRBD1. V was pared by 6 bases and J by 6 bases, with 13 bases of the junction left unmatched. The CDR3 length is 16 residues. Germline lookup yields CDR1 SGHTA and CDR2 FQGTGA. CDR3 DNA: TGTGCCAGCAGTCCCTCCCCGGGGACAGGGGTAAAGACCCAGTACTTC. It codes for CASSPSPGTGVKTQYF.

The CDR3 nucleotides read TGTGCCAGCAGTGCCGGGACAGGCGGAAACACCATATATTTT. This encodes CASSAGTGGNTIYF. The chain is built from TRBV27 and TRBJ1-3; the match to TRBD1 covers 8 bases. The CDR3 covers 14 residues. Unmatched junction bases numbered 4, after V lost 5 bases and J lost 4 bases. Germline lookup yields CDR1 MNHEY and CDR2 SMNVEV (reference sequence).